The 30 T cell receptor beta chains below all came from one sample that was sequenced in a study of blood T cell repertoires in COVID-19 (dated by TCRdb to the early 2020s). Receptor libraries were prepared by the immunoSEQ multiplex PCR assay. TCRdb stores this immuneACCESS table with in-frame sequences only. Part of the clones is absent; in the studies checked, under half of the shortfall reflects unresolved V genes, and no reason is known for the rest. This sample lists hundreds of thousands of clones; approximately 90% were detected once. The ten top clones hold about 0.99% of the sample. The source material was peripheral blood. The receptors derive from a woman in her thirties or forties who had recovered from COVID-19.

V usage is TRBV5-6 and J usage is TRBJ1-5, with D perhaps matching TRBD1 (6 bases). The CDR3 extends over 16 amino acids. CDR1 and CDR2 from the germline V gene are SGHDT and YYEEEE. Trimming pared 0 bases from V and 2 bases from J, leaving 12 bases between. CDR3 bases: TGTGCCAGCAGCTTGGGGCAGGGGATTGGCAATCAGCCCCAGCATTTT. It yields the protein CASSLGQGIGNQPQHF.

This chain connects TRBV7-3 to TRBJ2-1, with D tentatively TRBD1 (6 bases). The CDR3 contains 13 residues. Germline loops: CDR1 SGHTA, CDR2 FQGTGA. Deletions cut 3 bases from V and 8 bases from J, with 11 bases between. This chain's CDR3 is CASSFGNRDEQFF. As DNA, the CDR3 is TGTGCCAGCAGCTTTGGGAACAGGGATGAGCAGTTCTTC.

This clone was counted a single time. This rearrangement joins TRBV19 to TRBJ2-1, with 9 nucleotides matching TRBD2. J lost 4 bases, V lost 6 bases, and 19 bases had no gene match. The length of the CDR3 is 19 residues. Germline loops: CDR1 LNHDA, CDR2 SQIVND (reference sequence). The CDR3 DNA is TGTGCCAGTAGCACCGTTGAGGGAGGGGGACTAGCACAGTACAATGAGCAGTTCTTC. Translated: CASSTVEGGGLAQYNEQFF.

The chain uses TRBV18 and TRBJ1-2; TRBD1 aligns across 11 bases. Germline values: CDR1 KGHSH, CDR2 LQKENI. CDR3 length: 16 amino acids. Trimming cost V 3 bases and J 4 bases; bases outside gene matches: 7. The CDR3 DNA follows: TGTGCCAGCTCACCGCCGGACAGGGGGCTGGGCTATGGCTACACCTTC. This translates into CASSPPDRGLGYGYTF.

This clone was recorded once. The chain joins TRBV12-5 to TRBJ1-4; the D gene is possibly TRBD1 (5 bases). Per germline, CDR1 LGHNT and CDR2 FRNRAP. The CDR3 is made up of 14 amino acids. The V end was cut by 1 base, the J end by 8 bases, with 11 bases between. Here the CDR3 reads CASGLEGAGEKLFF. Here the CDR3 DNA reads TGTGCTAGTGGTTTGGAAGGGGCTGGGGAAAAACTGTTTTTT. The full variable domain, in which reference TRBV12-5 and TRBJ1-4 provide the parts outside the CDR3, is DARVTQTPRHKVTEMGQEVTMRCQPILGHNTVFWYRQTMMQGLELLAYFRNRAPLDDSGMPKDRFSAEMPDATLATLKIQPSEPRDSAVYFCASGLEGAGEKLFFGSGTQLSVL.

In its sample, this clone was seen once. The chain has TRBV24-1 and TRBJ2-1, with D possibly being TRBD2 (5 bases). The CDR3 is made up of 12 amino acids. Germline CDR1 KGHDR, CDR2 SFDVKD. V shed 5 bases and J shed 12 bases, with 13 bases lying between them. The CDR3 nucleotides are TGTGCCACCAGTGGAAGCGGTAGTGGGCAGTTCTTC. It is translated as CATSGSGSGQFF.

This rearrangement joins TRBV7-2 to TRBJ1-6; TRBD1 agrees at 7 bases. From germline, CDR1 is SGHTA and CDR2 FQGNSA. The CDR3 is made up of 16 amino acids. The V segment lost 1 base and the J segment 6 bases; nucleotides outside the gene matches: 6. Here the CDR3 DNA reads TGTGCCAGCAGCTTAGTGTCCGGGACAGCTAATTCACCCCTCCACTTT. Translated: CASSLVSGTANSPLHF. Combining the CDR3 with reference TRBV7-2 and TRBJ1-6 gives the whole variable domain GAGVSQSPSNKVTEKGKDVELRCDPISGHTALYWYRQSLGQGLEFLIYFQGNSAPDKSGLPSDRFSAERTGGSVSTLTIQRTQQEDSAVYLCASSLVSGTANSPLHFGNGTRLTVT.

CDR3 loop: CAWSVTASGDEQYF. The CDR3 coding sequence is TGTGCCTGGAGTGTAACGGCTAGCGGAGATGAGCAGTACTTC. The chain employs TRBV30 and TRBJ2-7, with 7 nucleotides matching TRBD2. CDR1 and CDR2 from the germline V gene are GTSNPN and SVGIG (reference sequence). J gave up 7 bases and V 0 bases, and 9 bases lay outside the gene matches. The CDR3 is 14 amino acids.

This chain joins TRBV30 and TRBJ2-5; TRBD1 is a possible D gene (6 bases). From germline, CDR1 is GTSNPN and CDR2 SVGIG (reference sequence). V dropped 0 bases and J dropped 4 bases, with 12 bases sitting between them. This CDR3 region has 14 residues. The CDR3 sequence: CAWSVEAGVETQYF. The CDR3 nucleotides read TGTGCCTGGAGTGTAGAGGCAGGGGTAGAGACCCAGTACTTC.

The chain couples TRBV7-6 to TRBJ1-5; D gene uncertain. Trimming took 5 bases from V and 0 from J, leaving 11 bases between them. From germline, CDR1 is SGHVS and CDR2 FNYEAQ. This CDR3 has 15 amino acids. This CDR3 is CASSPVGNSNQPQHF. In DNA form, the CDR3 reads TGTGCCAGCAGCCCCGTGGGCAATAGCAATCAGCCCCAGCATTTT. The full variable domain, with the rest looked up from reference TRBV7-6 and TRBJ1-5, is GAGVSQSPRYKVTKRGQDVALRCDPISGHVSLYWYRQALGQGPEFLTYFNYEAQQDKSGLPNDRFSAERPEGSISTLTIQRTEQRDSAMYRCASSPVGNSNQPQHFGDGTRLSIL.

The J gene is TRBJ2-2, the V gene TRBV14; possibly TRBD1 for D (6 bases). CDR1 SGHDN and CDR2 FVKESK come from the germline V gene. V was trimmed by 4 bases and J by 13 bases, leaving 16 bases between them. This CDR3 has 13 residues. CDR3 sequence: CASSLPPGVGLFF. The CDR3 nucleotides read TGTGCCAGCAGCCTACCTCCAGGGGTTGGGCTGTTTTTT.

The chain uses TRBV5-1 and TRBJ1-5; 9 positions match TRBD1. Trimming at V came to 2 bases and at J to 2 bases, leaving 11 bases not matched to a gene. The germline CDR1 and CDR2 sequences are SGHRS and YFSETQ. CDR3 length: 18 amino acids. The CDR3 coding sequence is TGCGCCAGCAGCTTTGGGCCCACAGGGGGCATAGGCAATCAGCCCCAGCATTTT. It specifies CASSFGPTGGIGNQPQHF.

This clone was observed a single time. This sequence joins TRBV2 and TRBJ2-3; D is possibly TRBD2 (5 bases). The CDR3 spans 14 residues. Looked up from germline, CDR1 is SNHLY and CDR2 is FYNNEI. Trimming removed 6 bases at V and 1 base at J, with 11 bases between. The CDR3 region is CASRWERGTDTQYF. The CDR3 nucleotides read TGTGCCAGCAGGTGGGAGAGGGGCACAGATACGCAGTATTTT.

This chain links TRBV9 with TRBJ1-2, with 8 positions matching TRBD1. In germline, CDR1 is SGDLS, CDR2 YYNGEE. The CDR3 loop spans 17 amino acids. V was pared by 4 bases and J by 0 bases, with 11 bases of the junction left unmatched. In DNA form, the CDR3 reads TGTGCCAGCAGCCCCCGGGACAGGTATAGCACTAACTATGGCTACACCTTC. Translated: CASSPRDRYSTNYGYTF.

This chain links TRBV28 with TRBJ1-4; D remains unclear. V was cut by 3 bases and J by 0 bases, with 8 bases left in between. The germline V gene encodes CDR1 MDHEN and CDR2 SYDVKM. This CDR3 has 15 amino acids. CDR3 nucleotides: TGTGCCAGCAGTTTGTCCCTTGCAACTAATGAAAAACTGTTTTTT. Its translation: CASSLSLATNEKLFF.

The chain joins TRBV11-2 to TRBJ2-7, with 10 bases that match TRBD1. The CDR3 runs to 14 residues. CDR1 and CDR2 (germline): SGHAT, FQNNGV. V lost 1 base, J lost 6 bases, and 3 bases stayed unmatched. The DNA of the CDR3 is TGTGCCAGCAGCTTAGTCGGGACAGGGGCCGAGCAGTACTTC. It codes for CASSLVGTGAEQYF.

This clone was counted once. The V and J genes are TRBV5-1 and TRBJ2-3, with D possibly being TRBD2 (7 bases). The germline CDR1 and CDR2 sequences are SGHRS and YFSETQ. V lost 4 bases, J lost 2 bases, and 14 bases lay in between. This CDR3 spans 15 amino acids. For the CDR3, the DNA is TGCGCCAGCAGCCGGGGAGGGGGGACCACAGATACGCAGTATTTT. Translation gives CASSRGGGTTDTQYF.

This clone was counted only a few times. The chain joins TRBV27 to TRBJ1-6; D uncertain. CDR1 MNHEY and CDR2 SMNVEV come from the germline V gene (reference sequence). V dropped 6 bases and J dropped 14 bases, with 14 bases sitting between them. The CDR3 consists of 12 residues. The CDR3 here is CASSPPGLTLHF. CDR3 coding DNA: TGTGCCAGCAGCCCCCCCGGTCTCACCCTCCACTTT.

The rearrangement uses TRBV7-2 and TRBJ2-7; TRBD2 aligns across 12 bases. In germline, CDR1 is SGHTA, CDR2 FQGNSA. The CDR3 sequence is 16 residues long. V lost 4 bases to trimming and J lost 4 bases; unmatched junction nucleotides: 8. The CDR3, as DNA: TGTGCCAGCAGCTATCAACCTAGCGGGAGGGTGTACGAGCAGTACGTC. Encoded protein: CASSYQPSGRVYEQYV.

The rearrangement uses TRBV18 and TRBJ2-3, with D maybe TRBD1 (5 bases). This CDR3 is 12 amino acids long. V lost 8 bases, J lost 5 bases, and 11 bases lay in between. Germline-derived CDR1 and CDR2 are KGHSH and LQKENI. This CDR3 is CASRTQGDTQYF. Here the CDR3 DNA reads TGTGCCAGCCGAACCCAGGGAGATACGCAGTATTTT.

This clone was observed once. The DNA for the CDR3 is TGCGCCAGCAGCTTTGGAGACCCCGGCAATGAGCAGTTCTTC. Translating it yields CASSFGDPGNEQFF. V gene TRBV5-1 combines with J gene TRBJ2-1; D ambiguous. This CDR3 comprises 14 residues. The V gene lost 2 bases and the J gene lost 6 bases, with 12 bases spanning the gap. The germline CDR1 and CDR2 sequences are SGHRS and YFSETQ.

The chain recombines TRBV30 with TRBJ1-1; D not certain. From germline, CDR1 is GTSNPN and CDR2 SVGIG (reference sequence). The V end lost 0 bases, the J end lost 1 base, and 6 bases lay between the germline ends. The CDR3 contains 13 residues. CDR3 nucleotide sequence: TGTGCCTGGAGTGTCGGAGCGAACACTGAAGCTTTCTTT. This translates into CAWSVGANTEAFF.

The chain links TRBV25-1 to TRBJ2-7; no clear D gene. CDR1 and CDR2 (germline): MGHDK, SYGVNS. The V end was cut by 1 base, the J end by 6 bases, with 10 bases between. This CDR3 contains 13 residues. The CDR3 region has the DNA TGTGCCAGCAGTGAATGGATGACACGCGAGCAGTACTTC. Translating it yields CASSEWMTREQYF.

The chain is built from TRBV7-9 and TRBJ1-2; D perhaps matches TRBD1 (5 bases). Trimming stripped 1 base from V and 6 bases from J, with 6 bases between. In germline, CDR1 is SEHNR, CDR2 FQNEAQ (reference sequence). This CDR3 is built from 12 residues. This chain's CDR3 is CASSLGGDGYTF. CDR3 DNA sequence: TGTGCCAGCAGCTTAGGGGGGGATGGCTACACCTTC.

The V gene is TRBV6-5, the J gene TRBJ1-5; D is perhaps TRBD1 (6 bases). From germline, CDR1 is MNHEY and CDR2 SVGAGI. The V end was cut by 8 bases, the J end by 2 bases, with 13 bases between. This CDR3 is 14 amino acids long. CDR3 region: CASGGGGRNQPQHF. The CDR3 region has the DNA TGTGCCAGCGGAGGGGGAGGGCGCAATCAGCCCCAGCATTTT.

The chain employs TRBV30 and TRBJ2-2, with D maybe TRBD2 (7 bases). Trimming took 4 bases from V and 3 from J, leaving 9 bases between them. The germline V gene encodes CDR1 GTSNPN and CDR2 SVGIG (reference sequence). The CDR3 contains 13 residues. The CDR3, as DNA: TGTGCCTGGAAGGGGGGGTACACCGGGGAGCTGTTTTTT. Translated, it gives CAWKGGYTGELFF.

The chain links TRBV30 to TRBJ1-2; TRBD1 matches at 7 bases. CDR1 GTSNPN and CDR2 SVGIG come from the germline V gene (reference sequence). This CDR3 contains 14 residues. V lost 0 bases and J lost 4; bases outside the gene matches: 5. The CDR3 loop is CAWSVGDSIYGYTF. In nucleotides, the CDR3 is TGTGCCTGGAGTGTAGGGGACAGTATCTATGGCTACACCTTC.

The V call is TRBV4-1, the J call TRBJ2-1; D might be TRBD2 (5 bases). Germline loops: CDR1 MGHRA, CDR2 YSYEKL. Trimming took off 1 base at V and 3 bases at J, with 10 bases between the two ends. The CDR3 contains 15 residues. The CDR3 DNA is TGCGCCAGCAGCCAAGGGGAGCGGATCTACAATGAGCAGTTCTTC. The encoded protein is CASSQGERIYNEQFF.

The V and J genes are TRBV7-6 and TRBJ2-1, with D maybe TRBD2 (5 bases). Trimming removed 0 bases from V and 0 bases from J, with 6 bases in between. CDR1 and CDR2 from the germline V gene are SGHVS and FNYEAQ. This CDR3 is built from 15 residues. CDR3 sequence (DNA): TGTGCCAGCAGCTTAGCGGCGGGCTCCTACAATGAGCAGTTCTTC. Amino acid sequence: CASSLAAGSYNEQFF. Combining the CDR3 with reference TRBV7-6 and TRBJ2-1 gives the whole variable domain GAGVSQSPRYKVTKRGQDVALRCDPISGHVSLYWYRQALGQGPEFLTYFNYEAQQDKSGLPNDRFSAERPEGSISTLTIQRTEQRDSAMYRCASSLAAGSYNEQFFGPGTRLTVL.

The chain employs TRBV12-3 or TRBV12-4 and TRBJ1-2; 8 nucleotides align to TRBD1. The V and J ends lost 3 bases and 6 bases, in that order; junction bases with no gene match: 3. CDR3 size: 13 residues. CDR3 loop: CASSLGQANGYTF. CDR3 sequence (DNA): TGTGCCAGCAGTTTGGGACAGGCTAATGGCTACACCTTC.